The sequence of this T cell receptor beta chain was determined in a study of shared clonotypes between healthy human individuals. J gave up 3 bases and V 4 bases, and 6 bases lay outside the gene matches. The CDR3 length is 15 residues. CDR1 is SGHTA and CDR2 is FQGNSA in the germline V gene. In the source study's methods: Filtering was not the same, since immunoSEQ gave junction-only sequences without quality scores. Only in-frame clones appear in the TCRdb table, and some are missing; sequencing was by immunoSEQ multiplex PCR. The DNA was the basis for D and trimming; V, J and clone size are from that table. Of millions of clones listed, approximately 95% are singletons. In the naive CD8 group, cells lacked CD45RO and were positively selected for CCR7, so terminally differentiated effector memory CD45RA+ cells were left out. Those who donated, Caucasian adults without exception, all lived in Nashville, Tennessee.

The genes are TRBV7-2 and TRBJ2-7, with TRBD1 matching over 10 bases. The sequenced sample consisted of naive CD8+ T cells sorted from blood. This receptor was obtained from a man aged 18 to 30 in good health. For the CDR3, the DNA is TGTGCCAGCAGCTACCGGGACAGGGGACTCTACGAGCAGTACTTC. Its protein product is CASSYRDRGLYEQYF.